This note documents a single TCR beta chain sequence. Trimming removed 11 bases from V and 2 bases from J; junction bases left unmatched: 5. The germline gives CDR1 MNHEY, CDR2 SVGAGI. The CDR3 is 12 amino acids. This sample is drawn from a study of blood T cell repertoires in COVID-19. The data were produced by immunoSEQ multiplex PCR, yet TCRdb's version contains in-frame clones alone and is incomplete. The data show about 110,000 clones, 80% to 90% seen once. The material sequenced was peripheral blood. This clonotype originated in a man aged 40-55 years with acute or convalescent COVID-19. The chain couples TRBV6-5 to TRBJ2-7; 8 nucleotides agree with TRBD2. The CDR3 DNA follows: TGTGCCGGGGCGGGGGGAACCTACGAGCAGTACTTC. Protein: CAGAGGTYEQYF.